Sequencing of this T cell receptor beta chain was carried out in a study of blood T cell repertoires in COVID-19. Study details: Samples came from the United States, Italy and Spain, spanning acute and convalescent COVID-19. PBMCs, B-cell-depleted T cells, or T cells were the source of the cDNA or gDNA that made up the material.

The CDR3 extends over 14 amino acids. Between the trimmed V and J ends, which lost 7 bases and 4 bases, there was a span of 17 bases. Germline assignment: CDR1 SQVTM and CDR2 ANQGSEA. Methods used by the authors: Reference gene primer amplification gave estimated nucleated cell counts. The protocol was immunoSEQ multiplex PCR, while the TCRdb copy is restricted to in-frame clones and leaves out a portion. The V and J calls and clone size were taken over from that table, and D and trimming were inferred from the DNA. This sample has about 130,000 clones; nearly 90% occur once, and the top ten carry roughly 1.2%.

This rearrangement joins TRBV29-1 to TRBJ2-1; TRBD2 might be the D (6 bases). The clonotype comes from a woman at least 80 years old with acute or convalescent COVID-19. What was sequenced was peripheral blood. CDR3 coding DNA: TGCAGCGCCCTGATGACGGGGGTTTACAATGAGCAGTTCTTC. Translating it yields CSALMTGVYNEQFF.